One and the same sample provided the 19 T cell receptor beta chains below, sequenced in a study of low-dose radiotherapy and immunotherapy resistance in tumors. TRAV- and TRBV-specific primers were used for first-strand cDNA, which covered alpha and beta chains. For amplifying TCRs, the PCR ran for approximately 18 cycles with Phusion, which was used together with a constant-region primer and the adapter on the V primers. TCRdb re-called the reads through MiXCR, storing one row per CDR3 protein. Of 95,000 to 100,000 distinct CDR3 sequences listed, 20% to 25% are singletons. Time point denoted: after trial treatment. Treatment here: LDRT plus nivolumab, ipilimumab, low-dose cyclophosphamide and aspirin (RACIN trial). The input for sequencing was PBMCs, taken after low-dose radiotherapy plus immunotherapy. Source of these receptors: a male donor with prostate cancer.

The chain joins TRBV7-2 to TRBJ2-5, with no clear D. There are 13 residues in the CDR3. V shed 2 bases and J shed 2 bases, with 6 bases lying between them. CDR1 and CDR2 (germline): SGHTA, FQGNSA. Written as DNA, the CDR3 is TGTGCCAGCAGCTTACGTCTGCAAGAGACCCAGTACTTC. Its protein product is CASSLRLQETQYF.

V and J are TRBV5-1 and TRBJ1-6; D gene ambiguous. V lost 4 bases to trimming and J lost 13 bases, with 12 bases between them. This CDR3 has 12 residues. Germline assignment: CDR1 SGHRS and CDR2 YFSETQ. CDR3 loop: CASSPGGLPLHF. The CDR3 bases are TGCGCCAGCAGCCCCGGAGGGCTCCCCCTCCACTTT.

The J gene is TRBJ2-2, the V gene TRBV18; TRBD1 or TRBD2 may be the D gene (5 bases each). This CDR3 has 16 amino acids. V dropped 3 bases and J dropped 0 bases, with 11 bases sitting between them. In germline, CDR1 is KGHSH, CDR2 LQKENI. Here the CDR3 reads CASSPSGAPNTGELFF. DNA for the CDR3: TGTGCCAGCTCACCTTCCGGGGCGCCGAACACCGGGGAGCTGTTTTTT.

This clonotype has at least ten counts. The chain links TRBV5-5 to TRBJ1-4; D gene uncertain. CDR1 is SGHKS, CDR2 YYEKEE, per germline (reference sequence). This CDR3 is built from 14 residues. The V end was cut by 0 bases, the J end by 4 bases, with 7 bases between. The CDR3 DNA reads as TGTGCCAGCAGCTTGGATCCAAATAATGAAAAACTGTTTTTT. It codes for CASSLDPNNEKLFF.

The DNA for the CDR3 is TGTGCCAGCATTAGATCTGGCACCGGGGAGCTGTTTTTT. The encoded protein is CASIRSGTGELFF. V gene TRBV12-3 or TRBV12-4 combines with J gene TRBJ2-2; no definite D call. Trimming shortened V by 7 bases and J by 4 bases, and 10 bases separated the two germline ends. This CDR3 contains 13 residues.

The table lists this clonotype with many counts. The chain is built from TRBV20-1 and TRBJ2-5, with unresolved D. The CDR3 loop spans 16 amino acids. Germline CDR1 is DFQATT and CDR2 is SNEGSKA (reference sequence). V gave up 1 base and J gave up 4 bases, with 19 bases separating them. The CDR3 spells CSARGPVGPSAETQYF. The CDR3, as DNA: TGCAGTGCTAGAGGACCGGTTGGACCCTCGGCAGAGACCCAGTACTTC.

There are many counts of this clonotype. This chain connects TRBV6-2 or TRBV6-3 to TRBJ2-1; tentatively, D is TRBD1 or TRBD2 (5 bases each). The CDR3 runs 12 residues. V lost 9 bases to trimming and J lost 9 bases, with 15 bases between them. CDR1 and CDR2 (germline): MNHEY, SVGEGT. CDR3 DNA: TGTGCCAGTTCACCGGGGCCGCGTGAGCAGTTCTTC. Translating it yields CASSPGPREQFF.

This clonotype was seen many times. The chain employs TRBV12-3 or TRBV12-4 and TRBJ1-4, with 9 bases identical to TRBD1. The CDR3 spans 17 residues. The J segment lost 8 bases and the V segment lost 4 bases, leaving 14 bases of the junction unmatched. As DNA, the CDR3 is TGTGCCAGCAGTTCTAGCCCCGGGACAGGGCCACGGGAAAAACTGTTTTTT. Translating gives CASSSSPGTGPREKLFF.

With regard to this clonotype: Being one base from a much bigger clone, this may be a read error. The CDR3 protein is CASSIDGSGQNEQYF. Here the CDR3 DNA reads TGTGCCAGTAGTATAGACGGCTCGGGCCAAAATGAGCAGTACTTC. V and J are TRBV19 and TRBJ2-7, with D unclear. Germline loops: CDR1 LNHDA, CDR2 SQIVND (reference sequence). The CDR3 consists of 15 residues. The V gene lost 0 bases and the J gene lost 7 bases, with 16 bases spanning the gap.

In this sample, this clonotype turned up many times. This rearrangement joins TRBV5-1 to TRBJ1-4; maybe TRBD1 (5 bases). This CDR3 contains 17 residues. The ends were cut back, 4 bases at V and 6 bases at J, with 22 bases in the middle. Germline lookup yields CDR1 SGHRS and CDR2 YFSETQ. The CDR3 here is CASSGSITTGRDEKLFF. CDR3 coding DNA: TGCGCCAGCAGCGGATCGATAACAACAGGTCGGGATGAAAAACTGTTTTTT.

At least ten counts were recorded for this clonotype. The chain joins TRBV7-8 to TRBJ2-3; possibly TRBD2 for D (6 bases). Germline V CDR1 and CDR2: SGHVS, FQNEAQ. This CDR3 has 16 residues. Trimming cost V 5 bases and J 1 base, with 16 bases left between them. CDR3 loop: CASSPPFREGTDTQYF. In nucleotides, the CDR3 is TGTGCCAGCAGCCCCCCGTTTAGGGAGGGCACAGATACGCAGTATTTT. Supplemented by reference TRBV7-8 and TRBJ2-3, the full variable domain reads GAGVSQSPRYKVAKRGQDVALRCDPISGHVSLFWYQQALGQGPEFLTYFQNEAQLDKSGLPSDRFFAERPEGSVSTLKIQRTQQEDSAVYLCASSPPFREGTDTQYFGPGTRLTVL.

This chain connects TRBV27 to TRBJ2-6; D is uncertain. V dropped 7 bases and J dropped 1 base, with 11 bases sitting between them. CDR3 length: 15 residues. Per germline, CDR1 MNHEY and CDR2 SMNVEV (reference sequence). Here the CDR3 reads CASTFSTSGANVLTF. In DNA form, the CDR3 reads TGTGCCAGCACGTTTTCGACTTCTGGGGCCAACGTCCTGACTTTC. Combining the CDR3 with reference TRBV27 and TRBJ2-6 gives the whole variable domain EAQVTQNPRYLITVTGKKLTVTCSQNMNHEYMSWYRQDPGLGLRQIYYSMNVEVTDKGDVPEGYKVSRKEKRNFPLILESPSPNQTSLYFCASTFSTSGANVLTFGAGSRLTVL.

At least ten counts were recorded for this clonotype. The rearrangement links TRBV5-1 to TRBJ2-3; TRBD1 matches at 7 bases. The ends lost 4 bases at V and 6 bases at J; junction bases unmatched: 8. The CDR3 totals 14 residues. Germline-derived CDR1 and CDR2 are SGHRS and YFSETQ. CDR3 sequence: CASSDPTGLDTQYF. CDR3 DNA sequence: TGCGCCAGCAGCGACCCGACAGGGTTGGATACGCAGTATTTT.

This clonotype was observed many times. The chain employs TRBV5-4 and TRBJ2-5, with a possible D match to TRBD2 (7 bases). The germline V and J ends were trimmed by 4 bases and 5 bases, with 21 bases remaining between them. This CDR3 has 16 residues. In germline, CDR1 is SGHNT, CDR2 YYREEE (reference sequence). CDR3 region: CASSPLRGAGSETQYF. The DNA for the CDR3 is TGTGCCAGCAGCCCCCTCCGGGGGGCCGGTAGCGAGACCCAGTACTTC.

Many counts were recorded for this clonotype. The rearrangement links TRBV28 to TRBJ2-3; D is ambiguous. The CDR3 length is 13 residues. The germline gives CDR1 MDHEN, CDR2 SYDVKM. Trimming removed 6 bases at V and 0 bases at J, with 7 bases between. This chain's CDR3 is CASRSGSTDTQYF. The DNA of the CDR3 is TGTGCCAGCAGATCCGGTAGCACAGATACGCAGTATTTT.

This clonotype came up many times. J is TRBJ2-7 and V is TRBV18; D gene uncertain. The CDR3 contains 13 residues. In germline, CDR1 is KGHSH, CDR2 LQKENI. V lost 0 bases and J 6 bases, leaving 9 bases between the germline ends. The CDR3 sequence is CASSPPGWGEQYF. In DNA, the CDR3 is TGTGCCAGCTCACCACCGGGCTGGGGCGAGCAGTACTTC.

A note on this clonotype: Lacking the conserved final phenylalanine or tryptophan, this CDR3 likely reflects a read error. The V call is TRBV11-2, the J call TRBJ2-1; D is unresolved. Trimming took 4 bases from V and 5 from J, leaving 12 bases between them. The CDR3 has 14 amino acids. The germline CDR1 and CDR2 sequences are SGHAT and FQNNGV. CDR3 nucleotides: TGTGCCAGCAGCTCCCGACTGAAGAACAATGAGCAGTTCCCC. The encoded protein is CASSSRLKNNEQFP.

In this sample, this clonotype turned up a few times. V is TRBV4-3 and J is TRBJ2-2, with D tentatively TRBD1 or TRBD2 (6 bases each). V was trimmed by 3 bases and J by 7 bases, leaving 12 bases between them. Germline V gives CDR1 LGHNA, CDR2 YSLEER. The CDR3 is made up of 14 amino acids. CDR3 in amino acids: CASSQDRGVGELFF. For the CDR3, the DNA is TGCGCCAGCAGCCAGGATAGGGGGGTCGGGGAGCTGTTTTTT.

This clonotype was observed once. This chain joins TRBV9 and TRBJ2-7; D gene uncertain. V was clipped by 0 bases and J by 5 bases, with 6 bases between them. CDR1 and CDR2 (germline): SGDLS, YYNGEE. This CDR3 has 12 amino acids. The CDR3 reads CASSVGENEQYF. In DNA, the CDR3 is TGTGCCAGCAGCGTAGGGGAAAACGAGCAGTACTTC.